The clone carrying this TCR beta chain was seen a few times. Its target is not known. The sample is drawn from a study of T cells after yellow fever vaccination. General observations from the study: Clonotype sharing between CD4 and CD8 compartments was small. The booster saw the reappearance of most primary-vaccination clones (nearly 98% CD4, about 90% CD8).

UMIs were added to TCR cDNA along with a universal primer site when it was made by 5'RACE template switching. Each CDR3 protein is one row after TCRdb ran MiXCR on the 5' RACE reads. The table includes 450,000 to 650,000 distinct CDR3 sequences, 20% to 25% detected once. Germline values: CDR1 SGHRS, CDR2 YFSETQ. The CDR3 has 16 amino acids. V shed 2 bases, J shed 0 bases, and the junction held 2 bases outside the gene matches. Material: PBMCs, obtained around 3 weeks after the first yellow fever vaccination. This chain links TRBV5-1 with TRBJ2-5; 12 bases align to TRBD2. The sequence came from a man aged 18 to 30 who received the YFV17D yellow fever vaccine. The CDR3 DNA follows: TGCGCCAGCAGCTTAACTAGCGGGGGGTACCAAGAGACCCAGTACTTC. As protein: CASSLTSGGYQETQYF.